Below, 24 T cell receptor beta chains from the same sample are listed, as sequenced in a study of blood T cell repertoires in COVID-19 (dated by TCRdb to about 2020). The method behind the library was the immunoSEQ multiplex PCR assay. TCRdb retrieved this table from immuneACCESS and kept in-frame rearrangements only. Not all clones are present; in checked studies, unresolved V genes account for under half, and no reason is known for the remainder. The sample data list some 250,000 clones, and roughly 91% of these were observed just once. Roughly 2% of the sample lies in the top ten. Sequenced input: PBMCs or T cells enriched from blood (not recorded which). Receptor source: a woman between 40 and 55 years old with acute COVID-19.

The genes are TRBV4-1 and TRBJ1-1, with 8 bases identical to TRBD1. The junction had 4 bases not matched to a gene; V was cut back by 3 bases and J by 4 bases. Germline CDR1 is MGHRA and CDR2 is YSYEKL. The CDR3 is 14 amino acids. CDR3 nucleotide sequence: TGCGCCAGCAGCCACCCAGGGGGCACCACTGAAGCTTTCTTT. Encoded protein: CASSHPGGTTEAFF.

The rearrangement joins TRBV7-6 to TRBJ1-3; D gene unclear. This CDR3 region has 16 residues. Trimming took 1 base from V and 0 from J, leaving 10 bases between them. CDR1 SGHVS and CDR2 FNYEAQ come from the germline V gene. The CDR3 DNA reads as TGTGCCAGCAGCTTAGTGGGAGAACTCTCTGGAAACACCATATATTTT. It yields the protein CASSLVGELSGNTIYF.

The CDR3 sequence is CASSESASEISSQYF. The CDR3, as DNA: TGTGCCAGCAGTGAATCGGCTAGCGAGATAAGCTCCCAGTACTTC. V usage is TRBV2 and J usage is TRBJ2-5, with D possibly being TRBD2 (6 bases). CDR1 is SNHLY, CDR2 FYNNEI, per germline. The ends were cut back, 2 bases at V and 9 bases at J, with 19 bases in the middle. CDR3 length equals 15 residues.

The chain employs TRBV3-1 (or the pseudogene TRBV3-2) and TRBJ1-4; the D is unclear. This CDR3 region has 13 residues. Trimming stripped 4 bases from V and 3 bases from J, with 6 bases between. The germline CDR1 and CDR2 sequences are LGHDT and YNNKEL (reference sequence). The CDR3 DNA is TGTGCCAGCAGCCCGAGGGCTAATGAAAAACTGTTTTTT. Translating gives CASSPRANEKLFF.

The CDR3 DNA reads as TGTGCCAGCAGTCTCTTTGGGGCCTCAGGCGCAACTAATGAAAAACTGTTTTTT. Translating it yields CASSLFGASGATNEKLFF. The chain recombines TRBV27 with TRBJ1-4, with a tentative D call TRBD1 (5 bases). The CDR3 runs 18 residues. CDR1 and CDR2 from the germline V gene are MNHEY and SMNVEV (reference sequence). Trimming shortened V by 5 bases and J by 0 bases, and 19 bases separated the two germline ends.

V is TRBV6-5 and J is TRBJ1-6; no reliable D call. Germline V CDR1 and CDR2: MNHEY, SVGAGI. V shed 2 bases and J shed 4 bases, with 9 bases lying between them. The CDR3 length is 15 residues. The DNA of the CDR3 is TGTGCCAGCAGTTACACCGCGGGTTATAATTCACCCCTCCACTTT. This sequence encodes CASSYTAGYNSPLHF.

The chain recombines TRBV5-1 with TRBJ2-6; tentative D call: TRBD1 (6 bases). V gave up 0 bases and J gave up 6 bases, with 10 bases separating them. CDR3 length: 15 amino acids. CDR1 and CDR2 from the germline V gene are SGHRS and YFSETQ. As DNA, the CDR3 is TGCGCCAGCAGCTTGGGATCAGGGGAGGCCAACGTCCTGACTTTC. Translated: CASSLGSGEANVLTF.

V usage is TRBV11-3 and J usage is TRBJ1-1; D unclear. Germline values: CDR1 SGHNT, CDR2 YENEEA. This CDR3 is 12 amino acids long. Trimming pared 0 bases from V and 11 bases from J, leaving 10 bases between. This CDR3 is CASSLDPGKAFF. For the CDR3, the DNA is TGTGCCAGCAGCTTAGACCCCGGTAAGGCTTTCTTT.

The CDR3 bases are TGTGCCAGCAGTGAAGGGGGGGGTTACAATCAGCCCCAGCATTTT. Translated, it gives CASSEGGGYNQPQHF. This chain connects TRBV6-1 to TRBJ1-5, with a weak D call TRBD1 (5 bases). The V end lost 1 base, the J end lost 3 bases, and 10 bases lay between the germline ends. This CDR3 region has 15 residues. The germline gives CDR1 MNHNS, CDR2 SASEGT.

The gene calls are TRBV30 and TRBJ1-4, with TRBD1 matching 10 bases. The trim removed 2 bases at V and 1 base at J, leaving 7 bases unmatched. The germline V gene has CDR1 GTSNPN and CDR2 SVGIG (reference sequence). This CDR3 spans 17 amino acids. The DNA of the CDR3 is TGTGCCTGGAGTTTTCATCGGACAGGGGGAACTAATGAAAAACTGTTTTTT. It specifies CAWSFHRTGGTNEKLFF.

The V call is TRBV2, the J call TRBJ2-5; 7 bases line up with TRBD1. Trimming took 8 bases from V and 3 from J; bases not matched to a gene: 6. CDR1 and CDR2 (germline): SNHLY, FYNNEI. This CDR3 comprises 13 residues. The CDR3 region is CASVRTGEETQYF. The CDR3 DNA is TGTGCCAGCGTTAGAACAGGGGAAGAGACCCAGTACTTC. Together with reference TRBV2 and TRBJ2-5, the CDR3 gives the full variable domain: EPEVTQTPSHQVTQMGQEVILRCVPISNHLYFYWYRQILGQKVEFLVSFYNNEISEKSEIFDDQFSVERPDGSNFTLKIRSTKLEDSAMYFCASVRTGEETQYFGPGTRLLVL.

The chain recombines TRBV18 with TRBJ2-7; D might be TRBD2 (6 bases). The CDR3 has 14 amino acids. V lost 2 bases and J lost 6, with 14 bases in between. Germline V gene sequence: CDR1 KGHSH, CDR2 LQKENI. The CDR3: CASSPGGFPREQYF. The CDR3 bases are TGTGCCAGCTCACCAGGGGGGTTCCCTCGCGAGCAGTACTTC. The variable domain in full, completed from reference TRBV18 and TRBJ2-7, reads NAGVMQNPRHLVRRRGQEARLRCSPMKGHSHVYWYRQLPEEGLKFMVYLQKENIIDESGMPKERFSAEFPKEGPSILRIQQVVRGDSAAYFCASSPGGFPREQYFGPGTRLTVT.

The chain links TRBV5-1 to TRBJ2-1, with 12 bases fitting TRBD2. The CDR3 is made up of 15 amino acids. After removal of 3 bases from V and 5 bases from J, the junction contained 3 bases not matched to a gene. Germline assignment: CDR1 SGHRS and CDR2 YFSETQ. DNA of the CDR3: TGCGCCAGCAGCTGGAGGACTAGCGGGAACAATGAGCAGTTCTTC. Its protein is CASSWRTSGNNEQFF.

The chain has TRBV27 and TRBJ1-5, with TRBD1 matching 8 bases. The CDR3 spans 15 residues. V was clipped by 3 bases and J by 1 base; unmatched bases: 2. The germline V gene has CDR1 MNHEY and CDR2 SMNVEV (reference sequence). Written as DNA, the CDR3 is TGTGCCAGCAGTTTTAGGACAGGGAGCAATCAGCCCCAGCATTTT. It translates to CASSFRTGSNQPQHF.

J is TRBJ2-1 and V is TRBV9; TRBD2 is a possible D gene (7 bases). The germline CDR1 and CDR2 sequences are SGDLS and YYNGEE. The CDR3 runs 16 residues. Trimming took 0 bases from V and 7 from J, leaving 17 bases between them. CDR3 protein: CASSVGVVGGRNEQFF. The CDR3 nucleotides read TGTGCCAGCAGCGTAGGAGTGGTCGGGGGGCGGAATGAGCAGTTCTTC.

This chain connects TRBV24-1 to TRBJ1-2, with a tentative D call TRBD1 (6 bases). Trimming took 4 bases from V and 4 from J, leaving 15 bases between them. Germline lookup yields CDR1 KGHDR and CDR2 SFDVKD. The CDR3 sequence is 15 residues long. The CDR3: CATSEWPTGTYGYTF. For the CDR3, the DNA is TGTGCCACCAGTGAATGGCCAACAGGGACCTATGGCTACACCTTC.

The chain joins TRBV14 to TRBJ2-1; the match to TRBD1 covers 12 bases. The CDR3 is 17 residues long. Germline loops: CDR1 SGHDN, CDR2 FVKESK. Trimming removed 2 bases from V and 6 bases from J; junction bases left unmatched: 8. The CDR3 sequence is CASSQLPGQGAVNEQFF. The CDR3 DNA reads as TGTGCCAGCAGCCAATTACCGGGACAGGGGGCGGTCAATGAGCAGTTCTTC.

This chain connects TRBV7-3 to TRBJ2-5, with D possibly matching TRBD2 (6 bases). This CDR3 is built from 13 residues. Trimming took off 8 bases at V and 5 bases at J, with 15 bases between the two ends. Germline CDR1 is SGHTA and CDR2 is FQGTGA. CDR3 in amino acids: CASPPGEHETQYF. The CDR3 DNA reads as TGTGCCAGCCCCCCGGGAGAGCACGAGACCCAGTACTTC.

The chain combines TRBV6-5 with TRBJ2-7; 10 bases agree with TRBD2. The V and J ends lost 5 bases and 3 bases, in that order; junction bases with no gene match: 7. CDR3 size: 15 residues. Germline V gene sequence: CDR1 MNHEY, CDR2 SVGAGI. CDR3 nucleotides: TGTGCCAGCAGTCCCTCGTCTAGCGGGAGCTACGAGCAGTACTTC. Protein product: CASSPSSSGSYEQYF.

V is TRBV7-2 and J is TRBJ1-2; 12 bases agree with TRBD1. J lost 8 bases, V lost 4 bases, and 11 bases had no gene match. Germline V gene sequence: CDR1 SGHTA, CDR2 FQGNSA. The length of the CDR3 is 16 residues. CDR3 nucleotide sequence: TGTGCCAGCAGCTCACCTCAAGGGGACAGGGGGCAGGGCTACACCTTC. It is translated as CASSSPQGDRGQGYTF.

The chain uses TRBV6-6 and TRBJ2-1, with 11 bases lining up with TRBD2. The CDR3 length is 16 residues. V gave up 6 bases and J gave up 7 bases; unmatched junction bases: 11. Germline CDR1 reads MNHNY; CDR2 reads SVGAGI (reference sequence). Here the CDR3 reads CASRRQTSGGLNEQFF. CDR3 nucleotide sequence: TGTGCCAGCAGAAGACAAACTAGCGGGGGTTTGAATGAGCAGTTCTTC.

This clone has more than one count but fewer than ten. The CDR3 sequence: CASSLGTGVYEQYF. Written as DNA, the CDR3 is TGCGCCAGCAGCTTGGGGACAGGGGTCTACGAGCAGTACTTC. The J gene is TRBJ2-7, the V gene TRBV5-1, with 9 bases fitting TRBD1. The germline CDR1 and CDR2 sequences are SGHRS and YFSETQ. The CDR3 has 14 amino acids. V trimming: 0 bases; J trimming: 3 bases; junction bases outside the gene matches: 1.

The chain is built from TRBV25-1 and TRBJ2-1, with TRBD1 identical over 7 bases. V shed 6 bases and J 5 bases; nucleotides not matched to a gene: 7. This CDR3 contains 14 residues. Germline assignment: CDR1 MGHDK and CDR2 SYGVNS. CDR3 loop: CASRDRVGNNEQFF. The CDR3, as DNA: TGTGCCAGCAGAGACAGGGTGGGGAACAATGAGCAGTTCTTC. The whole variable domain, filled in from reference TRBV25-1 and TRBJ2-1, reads EADIYQTPRYLVIGTGKKITLECSQTMGHDKMYWYQQDPGMELHLIHYSYGVNSTEKGDLSSESTVSRIRTEHFPLTLESARPSHTSQYLCASRDRVGNNEQFFGPGTRLTVL.

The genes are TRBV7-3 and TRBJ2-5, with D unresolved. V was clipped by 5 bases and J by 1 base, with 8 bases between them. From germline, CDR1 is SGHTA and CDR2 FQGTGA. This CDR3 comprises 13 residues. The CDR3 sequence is CASSARPQETQYF. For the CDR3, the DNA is TGTGCCAGCAGCGCTAGGCCCCAAGAGACCCAGTACTTC.